This TCR beta chain was identified in a study of blood T cell repertoires in COVID-19 (dated by TCRdb to about 2020). At the level of the whole study: Collaborator samples came from the United States, Italy and Spain and covered acute and convalescent phases of COVID-19. A freely available public database, intended as a resource for researchers studying the immune response to SARS-CoV-2, is where the repertoires were released. The sample metadata nearly always contained a de-identified subject ID, COVID-19 status, age in years and sex. The samples were drawn from two sources: the first 160 participants of the ongoing ImmuneRACE study, and 1,000 to 1,500 subjects contributed by 6 global collaborators. Where HLA class I and class II types were available, the types were taken from metadata supplied by the sample provider, not from assay-based typing. The prospective study material was composed of cDNA or gDNA derived from T cells, B-cell-depleted T cells, or PBMCs. Subjects who had been exposed to COVID-19, were actively infected with it, or had recovered from it provided the deeply sampled blood TCRbeta repertoires that made up the dataset. The paper as a whole reports these results and caveats: Clinical and demographic metadata were provided uncurated, with the amount varying by source and participant.

The immunoSEQ Assay, a bias-controlled multiplex PCR, was used to amplify TCRbeta CDR3 regions from genomic DNA. Turning to the authors' computational methods: Nucleated cell counts per sample were estimated from amplification of reference gene primers within the assay. To quantify the absolute abundance of each unique TCRbeta CDR3 rearrangement, sequence reads were collapsed and filtered. For each sample, productive Simpson clonality was calculated as the square root of Simpson's diversity index across productive rearrangements. What TCRdb holds here is the immuneACCESS table cut down to in-frame rearrangements. Part of the clones is not present; checked against another copy, under half of the missing clones reflect an unresolved V gene, and the others are unexplained. The D gene and trimming were derived from the DNA, and the V and J assignments and clone size from that table. Across this sample there are fewer than 250,000 clones, with approximately 91% seen only once. The leading ten clones occupy more than 0.65% of the sample.

As for this clone: Its antigen target is currently unknown. No base qualities exist here, and no much larger clone lies one base off it.

One collaborating source in Seattle enrolled patients during active infection and followed them longitudinally through the course of disease. Each collaborating institution followed its own protocols to collect whole blood in K2EDTA tubes. For TCRbeta analysis, collaborators shipped samples in one of three forms: frozen whole blood, isolated PBMCs, or DNA extracted from either of those sample types. Sequences were obtained from peripheral blood. The receptor was isolated from a man younger than 40 with COVID-19, enrolled during active disease.

The DNA reads as follows: TGCGCCAGCAGCCAAGACCGAGTCGACGAGCAGTACTTC. Its protein reads: CASSQDRVDEQYF. The chain employs TRBV4-1 and TRBJ2-7; the D gene cannot be resolved reliably. CDR3 length: 13 amino acids, cysteine to phenylalanine. Only the CDR3 portion is preserved as DNA: 39 bases, with reading frame beginning at the first base. V is clipped by 0 bases and J by 5 bases, and the sequence between their germline boundaries is 8 bases long. CDR1 MGHRA and CDR2 YSYEKL were looked up in the germline V gene.